This T cell receptor (beta chain) was found in a study of T cells after yellow fever vaccination. The CDR3 is made up of 13 amino acids. V was clipped by 5 bases and J by 4 bases, with 11 bases between them. Per germline, CDR1 LNHDA and CDR2 SQIVND (reference sequence). Study-wide results and caveats: Relatively few clonotypes were ones that appeared in both CD4 and CD8 compartments.

Remarks on this clonotype: Its antigen is unknown.

TCRdb re-called the 5' RACE reads through MiXCR, storing one row per CDR3 protein. The table shows some 320,000 distinct CDR3 sequences, with approximately 4% occurring only once. This sequence originates from a man younger than 30 who received the YFV17D yellow fever vaccine. The sample was PBMCs, taken 5 days after the yellow fever booster vaccination. V and J are TRBV19 and TRBJ2-5; D is possibly TRBD1 (6 bases). CDR3 loop: CASSPTRGETQYF. CDR3 coding DNA: TGTGCCAGTAGTCCAACCAGGGGAGAGACCCAGTACTTC. The full variable domain, in which reference TRBV19 and TRBJ2-5 provide the parts outside the CDR3, is DGGITQSPKYLFRKEGQNVTLSCEQNLNHDAMYWYRQDPGQGLRLIYYSQIVNDFQKGDIAEGYSVSREKKESFPLTVTSAQKNPTAFYLCASSPTRGETQYFGPGTRLLVL.